A selection of T cell receptor beta chains follows, all from one sample in a study of blood T cell repertoires in COVID-19. The method was immunoSEQ multiplex PCR; TCRdb's version includes in-frame clones alone and lacks a portion of them. The sample contains 200,000 to 250,000 clones, 70% to 90% of which appear only once. Sequencing was carried out using peripheral blood. The source of these receptors is a man aged 50 to 60 who had recovered from COVID-19. CDR3s include the opening cysteine and the closing phenylalanine or tryptophan. D genes are given only for firm matches. Some rows have no size entry. The others give once, few or many, or a class for an expanded clone.

J gene	V gene	CDR3 length	clone size	D gene	CDR3 DNA	CDR3 protein
TRBJ2-3	TRBV6-4	20	-	TRBD2	TGTGCCAGCAGTGAAGGACTAGCGGGAGTCCCGGATATTAGCACAGATACGCAGTATTTT	CASSEGLAGVPDISTDTQYF
TRBJ2-5	TRBV7-8	15	-	-	TGTGCCAGCAGCCAACACCAGCGCCCTTGGGAGACCCAGTACTTC	CASSQHQRPWETQYF
TRBJ2-1	TRBV29-1	13	-	TRBD2	TGCAGCGTTGAGGGACTAGTCGGGAATGAGCAGTTCTTC	CSVEGLVGNEQFF
TRBJ1-1	TRBV3-1/TRBV3-2	13	-	TRBD1	TGTGCCAGCAGCCCCAGGGGGCGAACTGAAGCTTTCTTT	CASSPRGRTEAFF
TRBJ2-3	TRBV27	17	-	-	TGTGCCAGCAGTTTACTGAGACTAGGGTCTAGCACAGATACGCAGTATTTT	CASSLLRLGSSTDTQYF
TRBJ2-1	TRBV10-3	17	-	TRBD2	TGTGCCATCAGTGAGCTCCTAGCGGGAGGGCCGGTCAATGAGCAGTTCTTC	CAISELLAGGPVNEQFF
TRBJ1-1	TRBV12-5	17	-	TRBD1	TGTGCTAGTGGTTACGGCTCAGGGGGCTTGATGAACACTGAAGCTTTCTTT	CASGYGSGGLMNTEAFF
TRBJ1-5	TRBV6-5	13	-	-	TGTGCCAGCAGGACAGGTTTCAATCAGCCCCAGCATTTT	CASRTGFNQPQHF
TRBJ1-6	TRBV3-1/TRBV3-2	17	-	-	TGTGCCAGCAGCCAAGATCACCCAGCAGCGACGAATTCACCCCTCCACTTT	CASSQDHPAATNSPLHF
TRBJ2-7	TRBV9	15	-	TRBD2	TGTGCCAGCAGCCCGGGACTAGCGGGAGGTTACGAGCAGTACTTC	CASSPGLAGGYEQYF
TRBJ1-2	TRBV5-8	15	-	-	TGTGCCAGCAGCTCGTCCCTCGGAGGGAACTATGGCTACACCTTC	CASSSSLGGNYGYTF
TRBJ1-4	TRBV19	15	-	-	TGTGCCAGTAGGGACAACGGAGCAACTAATGAAAAACTGTTTTTT	CASRDNGATNEKLFF
TRBJ1-5	TRBV28	16	-	-	TGTGCCAGCCGGTCCGGACAGATGCTTAGCAATCAGCCCCAGCATTTT	CASRSGQMLSNQPQHF
TRBJ1-5	TRBV27	14	-	TRBD1	TGTGCCAGCAGGGAACAGGGGGAGAATCAGCCCCAGCATTTT	CASREQGENQPQHF
TRBJ1-1	TRBV11-1	15	-	-	TGTGCCAGCAGCTTAGAGCGGAGTGTGAACACTGAAGCTTTCTTT	CASSLERSVNTEAFF
TRBJ2-5	TRBV12-3/TRBV12-4	13	-	TRBD2	TGTGCCAGCAGAGGACTAGGCTTCGAGACCCAGTACTTC	CASRGLGFETQYF
TRBJ2-7	TRBV28	14	-	TRBD1	TGTGCCAGCAGTTTGGCGAGGGGGCGAAACGAGCAGTACTTC	CASSLARGRNEQYF
TRBJ1-5	TRBV28	15	-	-	TGTGCCAGCAGTAGCTCAGGGCTGGGCAATCAGCCCCAGCATTTT	CASSSSGLGNQPQHF
TRBJ1-6	TRBV6-6	15	-	TRBD1	TGTGCCAGCATGACGACAGGGGGCGCCGTGGGGACCCTCCACTTT	CASMTTGGAVGTLHF
TRBJ1-6	TRBV7-9	17	-	TRBD1	TGTGCCAGCAGCAGAGGGACAGACTTCTCCTATAATTCACCCCTCCACTTT	CASSRGTDFSYNSPLHF
TRBJ1-1	TRBV6-2/TRBV6-3	15	-	TRBD1	TGTGCCAGCAGTTCTCACAGGGGGGGGAACACTGAAGCTTTCTTT	CASSSHRGGNTEAFF
TRBJ1-3	TRBV19	14	few	-	TGTGCCAGTAGTATGGCACAGGGAGGAAACACCATATATTTT	CASSMAQGGNTIYF
TRBJ1-4	TRBV18	18	few	TRBD1	TGTGCCAGCTCACTTAACCCCAGACAGGGCCGAGCTAATGAAAAACTGTTTTTT	CASSLNPRQGRANEKLFF
TRBJ2-7	TRBV20-1	15	-	TRBD1	TGCAGTGCTAGTGGGGGACAGGGGAGTGCCTACGAGCAGTACTTC	CSASGGQGSAYEQYF
TRBJ2-3	TRBV9	17	-	TRBD2	TGTGCCAGCAGCTTAGGGTATAGCGGGAGGGCTACAGATACGCAGTATTTT	CASSLGYSGRATDTQYF
TRBJ1-5	TRBV19	13	-	-	TGTGCCACCTCGGACAGTGGCAATCAGCCCCAGCATTTT	CATSDSGNQPQHF
TRBJ2-1	TRBV6-5	14	-	TRBD1	TGTGCCAGCACAACATGGACAGGGAAGGTTGAGCAGTTCTTC	CASTTWTGKVEQFF
TRBJ2-2	TRBV6-6	18	-	TRBD2	TGTGCCAGCAGTCCCCTCCCCAGCGGGAGGGCCGGAACCGGGGAGCTGTTTTTT	CASSPLPSGRAGTGELFF
TRBJ1-3	TRBV27	13	-	-	TGTGCCACCGCCGGGGGAACCGGAAACACCATATATTTT	CATAGGTGNTIYF
TRBJ2-7	TRBV5-1	16	-	TRBD1	TGCGCCAGCAGCTTGTCGGGACAGGGGAAGGACTACGAGCAGTACTTC	CASSLSGQGKDYEQYF
TRBJ2-5	TRBV19	15	-	-	TGTGCCAGTAGTTCCCTGGGCACAGCCCAAGAGACCCAGTACTTC	CASSSLGTAQETQYF